This T cell receptor beta chain was profiled in a study of blood T cells in healthy people across ages. Study-level findings and limits: Across the age range, TCR beta diversity per million T cells fell in a roughly linear way.

The germline V gene has CDR1 MNHEY and CDR2 SVGEGT. The CDR3 has 16 amino acids. Trimming took off 6 bases at V and 11 bases at J, with 28 bases between the two ends. Comment on this clonotype: Its antigen remains unknown.

With a J-beta primer mix and a sample-barcoded 5' primer, a second PCR ran about 6 to 11 cycles. Every sample returned 2.5 million or more CDR3-containing paired-end reads. TCRdb redid the calling of the 5' RACE reads with MiXCR, one entry per CDR3 protein. The profile shows about 1.5 million distinct CDR3 sequences, approximately 42% of them singletons. The sequence was collected from a woman aged 18-29 years in good health. The sample taken for sequencing was blood. The V gene is TRBV6-2 or TRBV6-3, the J gene TRBJ2-5; D may be TRBD2 (6 bases). CDR3 coding DNA: TGTGCCAGCAGGGGATTAGCGGATAGCTCCTACAATGAGCAGTACTTC. Translation: CASRGLADSSYNEQYF.